Given below is one T cell receptor beta chain in context. Its target antigen remains unknown. Qualities for individual bases were not recorded, and no much larger clone is one base off. The source of the sample is a study of blood T cell repertoires in COVID-19 (dated by TCRdb to 2018 to 2021). Regarding the complete study: The collaborator samples originated in the United States, Italy and Spain and spanned the acute and convalescent phases of COVID-19. The prospective study material was composed of cDNA or gDNA derived from T cells, B-cell-depleted T cells, or PBMCs. Subjects who had been exposed to COVID-19, were actively infected with it, or had recovered from it provided the deeply sampled blood TCRbeta repertoires that made up the dataset. The repertoires were released in a freely available public database intended as a resource for research on the immune response to SARS-CoV-2. The samples were drawn from two sources: the first 160 participants of the ongoing ImmuneRACE study, and 1,000 to 1,500 subjects contributed by 6 global collaborators. Sample metadata almost always included a de-identified subject ID, COVID-19 status, age in years and sex. HLA class I and class II types, where available, came from metadata supplied by the sample provider rather than from assay-based typing. The paper's findings and limits, for the study overall: The amount of clinical and demographic metadata varied by source and participant and was provided uncurated.

TCRbeta CDR3 regions were amplified from genomic DNA using the immunoSEQ Assay, a bias-controlled multiplex PCR. The original methods were these. The number of nucleated cells in each sample was estimated from the amplification of reference gene primers within the assay. To quantify the absolute abundance of each unique TCRbeta CDR3 rearrangement, sequence reads were collapsed and filtered. Productive Simpson clonality was computed per sample as the square root of Simpson's diversity index over productive rearrangements. The clones in this table, taken by TCRdb from immuneACCESS, are in-frame only. Not every clone is retained; where verified, under half of the shortfall comes from an unresolved V gene, and the cause of the rest is unknown. V and J calls and clone size follow that table, whereas D and trimming were derived from the DNA. Present in this sample are about 40,000 clones, roughly 80% of which were seen just once. The top ten hold 30% to 35% of the sample.

Via the germline V gene, CDR1 is SNHLY and CDR2 FYNNEI. Taken from cysteine to phenylalanine, the CDR3 has 15 residues. This entry keeps only the CDR3 DNA: 45 bases, framed from base 1. V drops 5 bases and J drops 8 bases, leaving 18 bases in between. Whole blood was collected in K2EDTA tubes by collaborating institutions according to the institutions' own protocols. For TCRbeta analysis, collaborators shipped samples as frozen whole blood, isolated PBMCs, or DNA extracted from either of those sample types. The specimen sequenced was peripheral blood. The receptor comes from a woman of 80 years or more with acute or convalescent COVID-19. The receptor chain draws on TRBV2 and TRBJ1-4; the D gene is possibly TRBD1, with 6 bases matching. DNA sequence: TGTGCCAGCAGTCCGATAAGAGGGACATCCGAAAAACTGTTTTTT. This yields the protein CASSPIRGTSEKLFF.